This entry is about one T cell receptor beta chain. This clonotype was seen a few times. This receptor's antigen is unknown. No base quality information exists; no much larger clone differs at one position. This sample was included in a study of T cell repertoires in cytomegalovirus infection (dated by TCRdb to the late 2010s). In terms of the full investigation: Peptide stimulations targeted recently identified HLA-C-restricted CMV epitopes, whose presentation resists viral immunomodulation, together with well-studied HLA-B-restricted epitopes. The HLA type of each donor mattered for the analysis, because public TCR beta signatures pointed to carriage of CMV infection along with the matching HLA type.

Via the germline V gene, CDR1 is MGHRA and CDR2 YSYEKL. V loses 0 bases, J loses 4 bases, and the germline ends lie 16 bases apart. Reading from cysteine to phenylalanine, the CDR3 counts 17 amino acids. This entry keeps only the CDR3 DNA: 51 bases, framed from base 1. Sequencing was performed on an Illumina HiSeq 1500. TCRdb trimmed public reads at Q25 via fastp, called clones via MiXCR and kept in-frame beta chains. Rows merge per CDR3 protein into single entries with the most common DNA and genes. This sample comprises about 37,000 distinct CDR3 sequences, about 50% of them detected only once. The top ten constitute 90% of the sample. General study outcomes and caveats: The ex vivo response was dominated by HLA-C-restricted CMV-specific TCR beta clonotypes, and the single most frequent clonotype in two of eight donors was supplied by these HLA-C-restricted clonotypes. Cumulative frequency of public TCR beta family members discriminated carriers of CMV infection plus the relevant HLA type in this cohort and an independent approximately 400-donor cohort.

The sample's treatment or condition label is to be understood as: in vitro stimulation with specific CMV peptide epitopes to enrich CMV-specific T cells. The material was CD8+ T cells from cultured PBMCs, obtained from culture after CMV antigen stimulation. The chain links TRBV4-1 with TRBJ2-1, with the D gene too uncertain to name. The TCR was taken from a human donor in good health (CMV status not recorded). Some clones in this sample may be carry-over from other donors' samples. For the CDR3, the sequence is CASSQDPPLDSYNEQFF. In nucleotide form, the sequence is TGCGCCAGCAGCCAAGACCCACCCTTGGATTCATACAATGAGCAGTTCTTC.